This TCR beta chain emerged from a study of T cell responses to AZD1222 COVID-19 vaccine. Germline CDR1 reads SGHNT; CDR2 reads YENEEA. CDR3 size: 14 residues. Trimming shortened V by 5 bases and J by 4 bases, and 15 bases separated the two germline ends. Study outcomes and limitations: Donors, mostly white British, included more females; clonal diversity was possibly underestimated. Recipients of two AZD1222 doses showed rising Spike-specific TCR breadth and depth. It was only after the peak T cell response that any repertoires were sampled.

Note on this clone: Antigen unknown.

Measured with immunoSEQ multiplex PCR; TCRdb has only the in-frame clones, and not every one. The table has some 150,000 clones, around 89% seen once. The V and J genes are TRBV11-3 and TRBJ2-7; tentatively, D is TRBD2 (6 bases). The TCR comes from an adult in good health. Sequencing was performed on peripheral blood, taken on day 0 of AZD1222 vaccination. CDR3 nucleotides: TGTGCCAGCAGCGCGGGTGGCGGGGTTTACGAGCAGTACTTC. Protein sequence: CASSAGGGVYEQYF.